This TCR beta chain was sequenced for a study of blood T cell repertoires in COVID-19. Germline CDR1 reads KGHDR; CDR2 reads SFDVKD. Trimming pared 4 bases from V and 1 base from J, leaving 3 bases between. This CDR3 comprises 12 residues. Sequenced by immunoSEQ multiplex PCR; TCRdb stores in-frame clones only, minus some. Here the sample spans about 250,000 clones, around 86% being singletons. Participants were aged roughly 18 to 100 years from approximately 23 US areas. Clinical history as reported by participants underpinned cohort assignment. The sequencing sample was made of PBMCs or T cells enriched from blood (not recorded which). This TCR derives from a man aged 18 to 30 who had recovered from COVID-19. V usage is TRBV24-1 and J usage is TRBJ2-5; no clear D gene. CDR3: CATSDIQETQYF. CDR3 in DNA: TGTGCCACCAGTGACATCCAAGAGACCCAGTACTTC.